One sample yielded the 9 T cell receptor beta chains listed below, sequenced in a study of cytomegalovirus exposure and HLA in healthy donors. A multiplex PCR was run with 60 Vbeta primers and 13 Jbeta primers. Generated by immunoSEQ multiplex PCR, the TCRdb table keeps only in-frame clones and is missing some. The sample lists over 150,000 clones, roughly 79% occurring once. The sample was PBMCs. These receptors were taken from a male donor in good health and CMV-seronegative.

The chain links TRBV6-5 to TRBJ1-5; no definite D call. The CDR3 is 11 amino acids. Germline values: CDR1 MNHEY, CDR2 SVGAGI. With 11 bases removed from V and 2 bases from J, the gap between germline ends came to 7 bases. CDR3 residues: CAAGGNQPQHF. The CDR3 nucleotides read TGTGCCGCGGGTGGCAATCAGCCCCAGCATTTT.

CDR3 sequence (DNA): TGTGCCAGCAGTGAAGCGCGGGGGTATCAGCCCCAGCATTTT. Protein: CASSEARGYQPQHF. The chain has TRBV6-1 and TRBJ1-5, with TRBD1 as a possible D gene (5 bases). V lost 0 bases and J lost 5, with 8 bases in between. The CDR3 sequence is 14 residues long. Germline CDR1 and CDR2: MNHNS and SASEGT.

This clone has just a few counts. The V call is TRBV7-2, the J call TRBJ2-7; 7 nucleotides align to TRBD1. This CDR3 comprises 14 residues. Germline assignment: CDR1 SGHTA and CDR2 FQGNSA. With V trimmed by 5 bases and J by 3 bases, 7 bases remained unmatched. CDR3: CASSRTGPYYEQYF. The CDR3 coding sequence is TGTGCCAGCAGCCGGACAGGCCCCTACTACGAGCAGTACTTC.

The chain recombines TRBV6-1 with TRBJ1-2; D is possibly TRBD1 (6 bases). V was shortened by 10 bases and J by 0 bases, with 15 bases between the two germline ends. Germline loops: CDR1 MNHNS, CDR2 SASEGT. This CDR3 contains 14 residues. This CDR3 reads CANKQGVANYGYTF. CDR3 coding DNA: TGTGCCAACAAACAGGGTGTCGCTAACTATGGCTACACCTTC.

The chain joins TRBV13 to TRBJ1-1, with 8 bases matching TRBD1. Trimming cost V 5 bases and J 3 bases; bases outside gene matches: 5. The CDR3 has 14 amino acids. The V gene's germline CDR1 is PRHDT and CDR2 FYEKMQ (reference sequence). CDR3 in DNA: TGTGCCAGCAGCGCAGGGACAGGCTACACTGAAGCTTTCTTT. This translates into CASSAGTGYTEAFF.

This sequence joins TRBV11-2 and TRBJ2-7; D call uncertain. The CDR3 extends over 12 amino acids. Germline lookup yields CDR1 SGHAT and CDR2 FQNNGV. V was shortened by 5 bases and J by 5 bases, with 10 bases between the two germline ends. Here the CDR3 DNA reads TGTGCCAGCAGCACACCCCCCGACGAGCAGTACTTC. It is translated as CASSTPPDEQYF.

The chain employs TRBV10-2 and TRBJ1-5; no firm D call. V shed 5 bases and J shed 3 bases, with 14 bases lying between them. This CDR3 is built from 15 residues. Germline CDR1 and CDR2: WSHSY and SAAADI. CDR3 sequence reads: CASSPWSRSNQPQHF. CDR3 bases: TGCGCCAGCAGTCCATGGTCCAGGTCCAATCAGCCCCAGCATTTT.

The V and J genes are TRBV19 and TRBJ1-5, with D possibly matching TRBD1 (5 bases). The V gene lost 2 bases and the J gene lost 6 bases, with 14 bases spanning the gap. This CDR3 has 15 residues. Germline CDR1 reads LNHDA; CDR2 reads SQIVND (reference sequence). CDR3 amino acids: CASSIFRDLVQPQHF. In nucleotides, the CDR3 is TGTGCCAGTAGTATATTCAGGGATTTGGTTCAGCCCCAGCATTTT.

The chain recombines TRBV6-5 with TRBJ1-2; TRBD1 matches 7 bases. CDR3 length: 13 amino acids. J lost 4 bases, V lost 6 bases, and 5 bases had no gene match. Germline V CDR1 and CDR2: MNHEY, SVGAGI. CDR3 loop: CASRSDRVYGYTF. As DNA, the CDR3 is TGTGCCAGCAGATCCGACAGGGTCTATGGCTACACCTTC.